This TCR beta chain was sequenced for a study of T cells in Graves' hyperthyroidism and ophthalmopathy. The CDR3 is 18 residues long. Germline lookup yields CDR1 KGHSH and CDR2 LQKENI. After removal of 5 bases from V and 0 bases from J, the junction contained 11 bases not matched to a gene. This sample holds PBMCs from 9.5 to 10 ml fresh peripheral blood. Using RNA transcripts as the source, TCR beta CDR3 regions were amplified. The study used the HTBI primer set for a first-round RT-PCR of the TCR CDR3. In TCRdb, the multiplex PCR reads were re-called with MiXCR into one record per CDR3 protein. The sample holds 470,000 or so distinct CDR3 sequences, less than 25% seen once.

This chain joins TRBV18 and TRBJ1-3, with 9 bases lining up with TRBD1. The sequence came from a man aged 18 to 30 with Graves' hyperthyroidism. Sample: blood. CDR3 amino acids: CASSSLTGTGSSGNTIYF. The CDR3, as DNA: TGTGCCAGCTCATCGTTAACCGGGACAGGGTCCTCTGGAAACACCATATATTTT.